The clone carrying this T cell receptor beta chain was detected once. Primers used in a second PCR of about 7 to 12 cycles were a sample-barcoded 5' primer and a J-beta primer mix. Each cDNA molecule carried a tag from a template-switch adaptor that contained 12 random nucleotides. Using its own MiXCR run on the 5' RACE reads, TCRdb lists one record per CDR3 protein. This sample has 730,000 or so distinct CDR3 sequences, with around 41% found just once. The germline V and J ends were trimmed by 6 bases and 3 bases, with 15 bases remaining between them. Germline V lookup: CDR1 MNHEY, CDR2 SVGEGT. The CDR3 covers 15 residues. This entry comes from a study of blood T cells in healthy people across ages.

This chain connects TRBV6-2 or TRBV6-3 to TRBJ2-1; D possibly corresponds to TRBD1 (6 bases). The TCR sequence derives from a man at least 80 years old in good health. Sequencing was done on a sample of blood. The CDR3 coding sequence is TGTGCCAGCAGAGAAACGGGACAAAACTACAATGAGCAGTTCTTC. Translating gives CASRETGQNYNEQFF.